Shown below are 32 T cell receptor beta chains from a single sample sequenced in a study of blood T cell repertoires in COVID-19. The repertoire was sequenced with immunoSEQ multiplex PCR; TCRdb's copy has only in-frame clones and lacks some. The table includes a few hundred thousand clones, 83% detected once. The sequenced material came from peripheral blood. Receptor source: a woman between 50 and 59 years old with acute or convalescent COVID-19.

The rearrangement joins TRBV4-2 to TRBJ1-1; D is unclear. The CDR3 sequence is 13 residues long. Germline CDR1 is LGHNA and CDR2 is YNFKEQ. The V end lost 4 bases, the J end lost 3 bases, and 9 bases lay between the germline ends. The CDR3 spells CASSRSADTEAFF. DNA of the CDR3: TGTGCCAGCAGCCGGTCGGCGGACACTGAAGCTTTCTTT.

V gene TRBV3-1 (or the pseudogene TRBV3-2) combines with J gene TRBJ1-1; a weak D match, TRBD1 (6 bases). The CDR3 sequence is 16 residues long. Trimming stripped 4 bases from V and 2 bases from J, with 17 bases between. Germline CDR1 LGHDT, CDR2 YNNKEL (reference sequence). CDR3 residues: CASSPNRGGGNTEAFF. CDR3 in DNA: TGTGCCAGCAGCCCAAACCGAGGGGGGGGAAACACTGAAGCTTTCTTT.

V is TRBV6-1 and J is TRBJ1-1; 9 positions agree with TRBD1. After removal of 1 base from V and 1 base from J, the junction contained 13 bases not matched to a gene. CDR3 size: 19 residues. CDR1 MNHNS and CDR2 SASEGT come from the germline V gene. This CDR3 reads CASSEETQGARFRNTEAFF. CDR3 nucleotide sequence: TGTGCCAGCAGTGAAGAAACACAGGGGGCAAGGTTTAGGAACACTGAAGCTTTCTTT.

J is TRBJ2-2 and V is TRBV30, with D possibly being TRBD1 (6 bases). Germline V gives CDR1 GTSNPN, CDR2 SVGIG (reference sequence). Trimming cost V 4 bases and J 4 bases, with 13 bases left between them. The CDR3 has 14 amino acids. CDR3 coding DNA: TGTGCCTGGACCGAGGGGGTAGGCACCGGGGAGCTGTTTTTT. This gives the protein CAWTEGVGTGELFF.

The genes are TRBV7-2 and TRBJ2-1; 8 nucleotides align to TRBD2. J lost 8 bases, V lost 5 bases, and 17 bases had no gene match. This CDR3 comprises 17 residues. Looked up from germline, CDR1 is SGHTA and CDR2 is FQGNSA. The CDR3 here is CASSPRAGSGVYHEQFF. The DNA of the CDR3 is TGTGCCAGCAGCCCCCGTGCAGGTAGCGGGGTCTATCATGAGCAGTTCTTC.

DNA for the CDR3: TGTGCCAGCAGCTTAGTGGCGGACTACGAGCAGTACTTC. Translated, it gives CASSLVADYEQYF. This chain links TRBV7-2 with TRBJ2-7; no reliable D call. The CDR3 extends over 13 amino acids. V dropped 1 base and J dropped 3 bases, with 7 bases sitting between them. The germline CDR1 and CDR2 sequences are SGHTA and FQGNSA.

The rearrangement links TRBV4-2 to TRBJ2-5, with 12 nucleotides matching TRBD2. V lost 0 bases to trimming and J lost 2 bases; unmatched junction nucleotides: 1. Germline lookup yields CDR1 LGHNA and CDR2 YNFKEQ. This CDR3 has 16 amino acids. DNA for the CDR3: TGTGCCAGCAGCCAAGAAGGACTAGCGGGACAAGAGACCCAGTACTTC. Translation gives CASSQEGLAGQETQYF.

V gene TRBV3-1 (or the pseudogene TRBV3-2) combines with J gene TRBJ1-2; D gene uncertain. CDR3 length: 14 amino acids. Germline V gene data show CDR1 as LGHDT and CDR2 as YNNKEL (reference sequence). V was pared by 2 bases and J by 2 bases, with 9 bases between. Here the CDR3 DNA reads TGTGCCAGCAGCCAACGGGGTCTCAACTATGGCTACACCTTC. This sequence encodes CASSQRGLNYGYTF.

The genes are TRBV27 and TRBJ2-4; the match to TRBD1 covers 9 bases. CDR1 and CDR2 (germline): MNHEY, SMNVEV (reference sequence). CDR3 length equals 14 residues. V lost 8 bases and J lost 9; bases outside the gene matches: 11. This CDR3 is CASGPRDRVGIQYF. Written as DNA, the CDR3 is TGTGCCAGCGGACCCCGGGACAGGGTGGGCATTCAGTACTTC.

This clone was seen a handful of times. The chain recombines TRBV19 with TRBJ1-1; perhaps TRBD1 as D (6 bases). The CDR3 totals 15 residues. Trimming took off 5 bases at V and 1 base at J, with 14 bases between the two ends. Germline V gene lookup returns CDR1 LNHDA and CDR2 SQIVND (reference sequence). The CDR3 spells CASSQGGWSNTEAFF. CDR3 DNA: TGTGCCAGTAGTCAAGGGGGTTGGTCGAACACTGAAGCTTTCTTT.

This chain joins TRBV7-9 and TRBJ2-1, with D unclear. Trimming removed 0 bases from V and 1 base from J, with 10 bases in between. CDR3 length: 16 amino acids. Germline V gives CDR1 SEHNR, CDR2 FQNEAQ (reference sequence). CDR3 DNA: TGTGCCAGCAGCTTAGCGAGCGCCGGTTCCTACAATGAGCAGTTCTTC. Translation: CASSLASAGSYNEQFF.

The chain carries TRBV11-2 and TRBJ2-3; D unresolved. Trimming took off 4 bases at V and 4 bases at J, with 12 bases between the two ends. Germline lookup yields CDR1 SGHAT and CDR2 FQNNGV. The CDR3 runs 14 residues. This chain's CDR3 is CASSSSSFADTQYF. Written as DNA, the CDR3 is TGTGCCAGCAGCTCGAGTTCTTTTGCAGATACGCAGTATTTT.

J is TRBJ1-1 and V is TRBV27; 12 nucleotides line up with TRBD1. The length of the CDR3 is 16 residues. V lost 5 bases to trimming and J lost 0 bases; unmatched junction nucleotides: 4. Germline CDR1 is MNHEY and CDR2 is SMNVEV (reference sequence). The CDR3 sequence: CASSRGTGGLNTEAFF. The DNA of the CDR3 is TGTGCCAGCAGTAGGGGGACAGGGGGCCTGAACACTGAAGCTTTCTTT.

The chain carries TRBV10-3 and TRBJ2-2; tentatively, D is TRBD1 (5 bases). The V gene's germline CDR1 is ENHRY and CDR2 SYGVKD. V lost 5 bases, J lost 0 bases, and 10 bases lay in between. CDR3 length: 15 residues. CDR3 sequence: CAISPKQANTGELFF. CDR3 DNA sequence: TGTGCCATCAGTCCTAAACAGGCGAACACCGGGGAGCTGTTTTTT.

V gene TRBV6-5 combines with J gene TRBJ1-1, with TRBD1 matching 10 bases. V trimming: 6 bases; J trimming: 5 bases; junction bases outside the gene matches: 3. Germline CDR1 reads MNHEY; CDR2 reads SVGAGI. This CDR3 is 13 amino acids long. CDR3 protein: CASRWDRGTEAFF. CDR3 DNA sequence: TGTGCCAGCAGATGGGACAGGGGAACTGAAGCTTTCTTT.

The chain carries TRBV29-1 and TRBJ1-4; D gene ambiguous. Germline assignment: CDR1 SQVTM and CDR2 ANQGSEA. There are 13 residues in the CDR3. V was cut by 4 bases and J by 2 bases, with 8 bases left in between. The DNA of the CDR3 is TGCAGCGTTGGAGGGTTGACTAATGAAAAACTGTTTTTT. This gives the protein CSVGGLTNEKLFF. Supplemented by reference TRBV29-1 and TRBJ1-4, the full variable domain reads SAVISQKPSRDICQRGTSLTIQCQVDSQVTMMFWYRQQPGQSLTLIATANQGSEATYESGFVIDKFPISRPNLTFSTLTVSNMSPEDSSIYLCSVGGLTNEKLFFGSGTQLSVL.

The table lists this clone with a few counts. The chain uses TRBV7-2 and TRBJ2-4; perhaps TRBD1 as D (6 bases). Deletions cut 0 bases from V and 8 bases from J, with 11 bases between. The CDR3 length is 14 residues. CDR1 and CDR2 (germline): SGHTA, FQGNSA. The CDR3: CASSLAAGVDIQYF. CDR3 coding DNA: TGTGCCAGCAGCTTAGCGGCAGGGGTGGACATTCAGTACTTC.

The V call is TRBV5-5, the J call TRBJ2-6; 8 bases are a match to TRBD1. Germline assignment: CDR1 SGHKS and CDR2 YYEKEE (reference sequence). The CDR3 runs 18 residues. With 6 bases clipped from V and 1 base from J, the junction kept 12 bases outside the gene matches. The CDR3 nucleotides are TGTGCCAGCACTCCAAGAGGCAGGGGGCTGTCTGGGGCCAACGTCCTGACTTTC. Translated: CASTPRGRGLSGANVLTF.

The chain employs TRBV18 and TRBJ1-3; 8 nucleotides align to TRBD1. Germline values: CDR1 KGHSH, CDR2 LQKENI. The ends lost 5 bases at V and 3 bases at J; junction bases unmatched: 6. The CDR3 is made up of 15 amino acids. The CDR3 DNA reads as TGTGCCAGCTCATTCGGACAGGGAGGTGGAAACACCATATATTTT. Protein product: CASSFGQGGGNTIYF.

The J gene is TRBJ1-2, the V gene TRBV2; TRBD1 is a possible D gene (6 bases). V gave up 4 bases and J gave up 7 bases, with 13 bases separating them. The CDR3 runs 13 residues. The germline CDR1 and CDR2 sequences are SNHLY and FYNNEI. The CDR3 loop reads CASSVSGEGGYTF. CDR3 DNA sequence: TGTGCCAGCAGTGTATCAGGGGAGGGTGGCTACACCTTC.

This chain uses TRBV12-1 with TRBJ1-6; the DNA was not used to check the table's D call, TRBD1. TRBV12-1 is annotated as a pseudogene. The CDR3 is made up of 16 amino acids. The CDR3 reads CASSSWDRGRGSPLHF. In DNA form, the CDR3 reads TGTGCCAGCAGCTCTTGGGACAGGGGGCGCGGTTCACCCCTCCACTTT.

The CDR3 DNA reads as TGCAGCGGGGGGACGCAAGCGTCGGGCGAGCAGTACTTC. It is translated as CSGGTQASGEQYF. The rearrangement links TRBV29-1 to TRBJ2-7; D is possibly TRBD1 or TRBD2 (5 bases each). In germline, CDR1 is SQVTM, CDR2 ANQGSEA. This CDR3 is 13 amino acids long. V lost 7 bases and J lost 6, with 19 bases in between.

The chain recombines TRBV6-4 with TRBJ2-3, with 7 bases identical to TRBD2. The length of the CDR3 is 18 residues. Looked up from germline, CDR1 is MRHNA and CDR2 is SNTAGT. Germline trimming cut 2 bases from V and 5 bases from J; bases unmatched to any gene: 16. CDR3 residues: CASSDARGFAGVGDTQYF. CDR3 bases: TGTGCCAGCAGTGACGCCCGAGGATTTGCGGGAGTAGGAGATACGCAGTATTTT.

This chain uses TRBV5-4 with TRBJ2-1; D ambiguous. This CDR3 comprises 14 residues. CDR1 and CDR2 (germline): SGHNT, YYREEE (reference sequence). Trimming pared 0 bases from V and 7 bases from J, leaving 11 bases between. The CDR3 nucleotides are TGTGCCAGCAGCTTGGTTGTCCCCGCGAATGAGCAGTTCTTC. This gives the protein CASSLVVPANEQFF.

This rearrangement joins TRBV6-5 to TRBJ2-3; 8 positions agree with TRBD1. The CDR3 is made up of 13 amino acids. V shed 6 bases and J 5 bases; nucleotides not matched to a gene: 4. CDR1 is MNHEY and CDR2 is SVGAGI in the germline V gene. The CDR3 loop reads CASRDRVGDTQYF. In nucleotides, the CDR3 is TGTGCCAGCAGGGACAGGGTAGGAGATACGCAGTATTTT.

The chain recombines TRBV7-2 with TRBJ2-7, with 11 bases that match TRBD1. Germline CDR1 reads SGHTA; CDR2 reads FQGNSA. This CDR3 has 15 amino acids. J lost 2 bases, V lost 4 bases, and 4 bases had no gene match. The CDR3, as DNA: TGTGCCAGCAGCTCCTGGGACAGGGGGACCTACGAGCAGTACTTC. It specifies CASSSWDRGTYEQYF.

This sequence joins TRBV7-9 and TRBJ1-1, with 9 nucleotides matching TRBD1. The CDR3 sequence is 15 residues long. The V gene's germline CDR1 is SEHNR and CDR2 FQNEAQ (reference sequence). The V segment lost 5 bases and the J segment 6 bases; nucleotides outside the gene matches: 10. Here the CDR3 DNA reads TGTGCCAGCAGCCGCGGGACAGGGTTGATAGCTGAAGCTTTCTTT. This codes for CASSRGTGLIAEAFF.

The chain is built from TRBV7-3 and TRBJ2-1; TRBD1 agrees at 7 bases. Germline values: CDR1 SGHTA, CDR2 FQGTGA. This CDR3 is 17 amino acids long. Unmatched junction bases numbered 11, after V lost 0 bases and J lost 6 bases. CDR3 in DNA: TGTGCCAGCAGCTTAACAAGGGGAACAGGGGTCAGCAATGAGCAGTTCTTC. Its protein product is CASSLTRGTGVSNEQFF. The whole variable domain, filled in from reference TRBV7-3 and TRBJ2-1, reads GAGVSQTPSNKVTEKGKYVELRCDPISGHTALYWYRQSLGQGPEFLIYFQGTGAADDSGLPNDRFFAVRPEGSVSTLKIQRTERGDSAVYLCASSLTRGTGVSNEQFFGPGTRLTVL.

DNA of the CDR3: TGTGCCTGGAGTCGGGACTCGAACACCGGGGAGCTGTTTTTT. Protein: CAWSRDSNTGELFF. The chain links TRBV30 to TRBJ2-2, with a weak D call TRBD2 (6 bases). CDR1 and CDR2 (germline): GTSNPN, SVGIG (reference sequence). The CDR3 is 14 residues long. V lost 2 bases and J lost 0, with 7 bases in between.

The V call is TRBV28, the J call TRBJ1-3; 7 bases are a match to TRBD1. After removal of 6 bases from V and 2 bases from J, the junction contained 10 bases not matched to a gene. The CDR3 sequence is 16 residues long. CDR1 is MDHEN and CDR2 is SYDVKM in the germline V gene. The CDR3 sequence: CASSQTTGVPGNTIYF. The CDR3 bases are TGTGCCAGCAGCCAAACTACAGGGGTACCTGGAAACACCATATATTTT.

V usage is TRBV5-5 and J usage is TRBJ2-6; 8 bases agree with TRBD1. V was pared by 3 bases and J by 4 bases, with 0 bases of the junction left unmatched. Germline CDR1 is SGHKS and CDR2 is YYEKEE (reference sequence). CDR3 size: 14 residues. The CDR3 DNA follows: TGTGCCAGCAGCTGGGACAGGGGGGCCAACGTCCTGACTTTC. Its protein product is CASSWDRGANVLTF.

The chain combines TRBV3-1 (or the pseudogene TRBV3-2) with TRBJ1-2; a weak D match, TRBD1 (6 bases). This CDR3 has 15 amino acids. Germline CDR1 reads LGHDT; CDR2 reads YNNKEL (reference sequence). V was cut by 2 bases and J by 7 bases, with 17 bases left in between. CDR3 nucleotide sequence: TGTGCCAGCAGCCAATTTAACAGGGTTCTGCTTGGCTACACCTTC. Translation gives CASSQFNRVLLGYTF.